The clone carrying this T cell receptor beta chain was picked up a small number of times. Its antigen remains unknown. The sorted-subset replicate PCRs were given about 200 ng DNA, which is some 29,000 T cell genomes. Measured with immunoSEQ multiplex PCR; TCRdb has only the in-frame clones, and not every one. This sample has under 1,900,000 clones, with 98% found just once. The data belong to a study of shared clonotypes between healthy human individuals. Findings and caveats of the study: Among a handful of donors, approximately 5.4% of naive CD4 clonotypes were found in common. Tissues were not sampled, only blood, and their repertoires likely differ. Clonotypes shared by all four donors outscored non-shared clonotypes in generation probability.

Unmatched junction bases numbered 6, after V lost 8 bases and J lost 4 bases. The CDR3 contains 15 residues. Germline loops: CDR1 SGHVS, CDR2 FNYEAQ. The sample taken for sequencing was naive CD4+ T cells sorted from blood. As to subset: CD45RA+ positively selected. The chain has TRBV7-6 and TRBJ2-2, with 11 bases aligning to TRBD2. The clonotype originates from a man aged 25 to 40 in good health. The CDR3 nucleotides read TGTGCCAGCCGAACCGGGACTAGCGGCACCGGGGAGCTGTTTTTT. Translation gives CASRTGTSGTGELFF.